The T cell receptor (beta chain) under discussion was sequenced for a study of shared T cell receptors in the human thymus (dated by TCRdb to the early 2020s). Regarding the study in general: The study examined how self-reactive, shared T-cell receptor alpha chains are generated in the human thymus.

The CDR3, cysteine through phenylalanine, is 18 amino acids long. The sequence is cut down to CDR3 DNA, 54 bases in frame from base 1. Reading the germline V gene gives CDR1 SQVTM and CDR2 ANQGSEA. Trimming takes 0 bases off V and 8 bases off J; junction bases not matched to a gene: 16. This clone was observed a few times. Its antigen is not yet known. Base qualities are missing; no much larger clone stands one base away. The library was produced with the immunoSEQ multiplex PCR assay. Not all clones reach the TCRdb copy of this immuneACCESS table, which keeps in-frame sequences only. Checked studies attribute under half of the gap to unresolved V genes and leave the rest unexplained. The sample table contains hundreds of thousands of clones; only one count was recorded for approximately 85% of them. 0.0095% to 0.011% of the sample is held by the ten biggest clonotypes. These data are also associated with another study on human thymus T cells. The other study reports the following: In Finland, the donors were immunologically healthy infants who were having open corrective cardiac surgery for congenital heart defects. Thymus tissue was obtained as surgical resects removed during corrective cardiac surgery. Usage of V and J gene segments appeared to be biased in both the thymic and the peripheral blood repertoires. The related research found that thymic TCR repertoires overlapped highly between unrelated individuals. The study characterized TCR alpha and beta repertoires from roughly 8 infant thymus samples and a few related peripheral blood samples. The infant donors were 7 to 244 days old, and the cohort included over 5 males and two females. Thymocytes were freed from the tissue by mechanical means and kept at -70 degrees C as pellets of about 9-30 million cells. Genomic DNA was extracted from frozen cell pellets with a QIAsymphony instrument. Using the immunoSEQ multiplex PCR assay, the TCRB and TCRAD loci were amplified from a standardized quantity of quality-controlled genomic DNA. The amplicons spanned the V(D)J region and were long enough to cover the CDR3 and allow V and J genes to be identified. Amplicon sequencing was performed on an Illumina platform through the commercial immunoSEQ service. Primer bias and sequencing errors were corrected as previously described, and TCRAD and TCRB were defined on the basis of the IMGT database. Analysis of the repertoires was done with immunoSEQ Analyzer 3.0 and VDJTools and included basic statistics, V/J segment usage, diversity estimates, rarefaction and pairwise overlap. Chao1, ChaoE, Efron-Thisted, Shannon and inverse Simpson indices were used to estimate diversity, which was also estimated on datasets down-sampled to the smallest sample. Repertoire overlap used strict matching of CDR3 nucleotide sequence, V gene and J gene, with Jaccard-based multidimensional scaling clustering. On average, thymus samples yielded hundreds of thousands of unique TCRB clonotypes, whereas blood samples yielded approximately 90,000.

The chain is assembled from TRBV29-1 and TRBJ1-1; 12 junctional bases match TRBD1. This clonotype originated in a girl under two years old with a congenital heart defect. Donor details come from another sample of the same person, matched by shared clones. Source material: thymocytes. The DNA sequence is as follows: TGCAGCGTTGAAGAGCCCCGGGACAGGGGGCACAGAGTTTTCGAAGCTTTCTTT. The encoded protein is CSVEEPRDRGHRVFEAFF.